The 29 T cell receptor beta chains given below trace back to one sample, sequenced in a study of beta chain features in type 1 diabetes. cDNA synthesis used the whole RNA isolate, giving expressed TCRB sequences. Data came from immunoSEQ multiplex PCR; TCRdb stores just in-frame clones and leaves some out. Of 900,000 or so clones in the sample, 15% to 20% were seen once. Input material: naive CD4+ T cells from blood. The receptors here all came from a young woman in good health.

Turning to this clone: Other nucleotide sequences in the sample specify the same CDR3. The genes are TRBV20-1 and TRBJ2-1; D uncertain. CDR3 length equals 11 residues. Trimming left V 0 bases short and J 7 bases short, with 4 bases between. Germline V gives CDR1 DFQATT, CDR2 SNEGSKA (reference sequence). CDR3 sequence reads: CSAREYNEQFF. CDR3 nucleotides: TGCAGTGCTAGAGAGTATAATGAGCAGTTCTTC.

The chain recombines TRBV15 with TRBJ2-7, with unresolved D. CDR3 length: 16 residues. The V end was cut by 0 bases, the J end by 0 bases, with 12 bases between. Germline CDR1 LNHNV, CDR2 YYDKDF (reference sequence). As DNA, the CDR3 is TGTGCCACCAGCAGAGATACGAAGGACGGCTCCTACGAGCAGTACTTC. It specifies CATSRDTKDGSYEQYF.

This clone was detected a few times. The same CDR3 arises from other DNA sequences in this sample as well. The V gene is TRBV10-3, the J gene TRBJ2-3; no clear D gene. Germline assignment: CDR1 ENHRY and CDR2 SYGVKD. CDR3 length: 12 amino acids. V lost 0 bases, J lost 5 bases, and 3 bases lay in between. The CDR3 here is CAISESKDTQYF. The DNA for the CDR3 is TGTGCCATCAGTGAGTCGAAAGATACGCAGTATTTT.

The J gene is TRBJ2-3, the V gene TRBV11-3; 12 bases map to TRBD2. The V segment lost 5 bases and the J segment 0 bases; nucleotides outside the gene matches: 6. Germline loops: CDR1 SGHNT, CDR2 YENEEA. The CDR3 has 17 amino acids. The CDR3 sequence: CASSKGGTSGSTDTQYF. The CDR3 DNA reads as TGTGCCAGCAGCAAAGGAGGGACTAGCGGGAGCACAGATACGCAGTATTTT.

The rearrangement uses TRBV27 and TRBJ2-2; no reliable D call. The CDR3 is 14 amino acids. Germline assignment: CDR1 MNHEY and CDR2 SMNVEV (reference sequence). The germline V and J ends were trimmed by 2 bases and 3 bases, with 7 bases remaining between them. Written as DNA, the CDR3 is TGTGCCAGCAGTTTAGGCACGTACACCGGGGAGCTGTTTTTT. This translates into CASSLGTYTGELFF.

The chain couples TRBV7-2 to TRBJ1-5, with D possibly TRBD1 on 6 matching bases. The CDR3 contains 15 residues. Trimming removed 6 bases from V and 7 bases from J, with 19 bases in between. Germline-derived CDR1 and CDR2 are SGHTA and FQGNSA. The CDR3 DNA is TGTGCCAGCAGGCCTCCGGGACACCCGAACCAGCCCCAGCATTTT. This translates into CASRPPGHPNQPQHF.

This clone was counted a few times. The chain couples TRBV18 to TRBJ2-5; 7 bases agree with TRBD2. The CDR3 has 13 residues. Germline assignment: CDR1 KGHSH and CDR2 LQKENI. Trimming at V came to 4 bases and at J to 5 bases, leaving 4 bases not matched to a gene. The CDR3, as DNA: TGTGCCAGCTCACGGCTTAGCGGGGAGACCCAGTACTTC. Residues: CASSRLSGETQYF.

The chain employs TRBV7-9 and TRBJ2-7, with D possibly matching TRBD2 (5 bases). The germline V gene has CDR1 SEHNR and CDR2 FQNEAQ (reference sequence). This CDR3 contains 13 residues. V lost 5 bases and J lost 3, with 11 bases in between. The CDR3 region is CASSAGLVYEQYF. DNA of the CDR3: TGTGCCAGCAGCGCTGGACTTGTCTACGAGCAGTACTTC.

This chain joins TRBV27 and TRBJ2-5; 14 nucleotides align to TRBD2. This CDR3 is built from 20 residues. V trimming: 1 base; J trimming: 5 bases; junction bases outside the gene matches: 15. Germline V CDR1 and CDR2: MNHEY, SMNVEV (reference sequence). The CDR3 DNA reads TGTGCCAGCAGTTTATATGGGCTGGCGGGACTAGCGGGAGTACGCGAGACCCAGTACTTC. It yields the protein CASSLYGLAGLAGVRETQYF.

This clone was observed a few times. Here the CDR3 reads CASSLEPVNTEAFF. The CDR3 DNA follows: TGTGCCAGCAGCTTAGAACCGGTGAACACTGAAGCTTTCTTT. The gene calls are TRBV11-2 and TRBJ1-1; D uncertain. Germline lookup yields CDR1 SGHAT and CDR2 FQNNGV. V was shortened by 0 bases and J by 0 bases, with 5 bases between the two germline ends. The CDR3 loop spans 14 amino acids. The full variable domain, in which reference TRBV11-2 and TRBJ1-1 provide the parts outside the CDR3, is EAGVAQSPRYKIIEKRQSVAFWCNPISGHATLYWYQQILGQGPKLLIQFQNNGVVDDSQLPKDRFSAERLKGVDSTLKIQPAKLEDSAVYLCASSLEPVNTEAFFGQGTRLTVV.

V is TRBV28 and J is TRBJ2-7, with 9 bases matching TRBD1. The CDR3 is 13 residues long. Per the germline V gene, CDR1 is MDHEN and CDR2 is SYDVKM. Losses at the gene ends were 8 bases for V and 4 bases for J; bases not matched to a gene: 6. CDR3 amino acids: CASGGTGRYEQYF. In nucleotides, the CDR3 is TGTGCCAGCGGGGGGACAGGGCGATACGAGCAGTACTTC.

This clone has just a few counts. This CDR3 is CASSLQVTDTQYF. The CDR3 DNA follows: TGTGCCAGCTCACTACAGGTCACAGATACGCAGTATTTT. V and J are TRBV18 and TRBJ2-3, with D possibly being TRBD1 (5 bases). CDR1 and CDR2 from the germline V gene are KGHSH and LQKENI. CDR3 length: 13 amino acids. V shed 4 bases and J shed 2 bases, with 7 bases lying between them.

This chain joins TRBV6-5 and TRBJ2-5; TRBD1 agrees at 9 bases. CDR1 is MNHEY and CDR2 is SVGAGI in the germline V gene. J lost 6 bases, V lost 5 bases, and 7 bases had no gene match. The CDR3 length is 14 residues. This CDR3 is CASSQSTGGKTQYF. In nucleotides, the CDR3 is TGTGCCAGCAGTCAATCGACAGGGGGAAAGACCCAGTACTTC.

The chain carries TRBV9 and TRBJ1-1; 7 bases match TRBD1. With V trimmed by 6 bases and J by 0 bases, 8 bases remained unmatched. CDR3 length: 15 amino acids. The germline gives CDR1 SGDLS, CDR2 YYNGEE. The CDR3 reads CASTPPGTVNTEAFF. The DNA for the CDR3 is TGTGCCAGCACCCCCCCTGGGACAGTGAACACTGAAGCTTTCTTT.

V gene TRBV5-1 combines with J gene TRBJ2-7; D unclear. V gave up 1 base and J gave up 1 base, with 6 bases separating them. Germline CDR1 and CDR2: SGHRS and YFSETQ. The CDR3 loop spans 13 amino acids. CDR3 DNA: TGCGCCAGCAGCTTGTCCCAGTCCTACGAGCAGTACTTC. Translated: CASSLSQSYEQYF.

The J gene is TRBJ2-7, the V gene TRBV11-3; 10 bases align to TRBD1. The CDR3 loop spans 14 amino acids. Germline-derived CDR1 and CDR2 are SGHNT and YENEEA. The J segment lost 1 base and the V segment lost 8 bases, leaving 5 bases of the junction unmatched. CDR3 in DNA: TGTGCCAGCGGACCGGGACAGGGGTCCTACGAGCAGTACTTC. Translated: CASGPGQGSYEQYF.

This clone has a handful of counts. J is TRBJ2-5 and V is TRBV7-6; 7 nucleotides align to TRBD2. The V segment lost 8 bases and the J segment 4 bases; nucleotides outside the gene matches: 13. This CDR3 comprises 15 residues. Germline V CDR1 and CDR2: SGHVS, FNYEAQ. The chain's CDR3 is CASRSGGGRRETQYF. The CDR3 coding sequence is TGTGCCAGCCGATCGGGCGGCGGGAGACGAGAGACCCAGTACTTC.

The gene calls are TRBV18 and TRBJ1-5; D is ambiguous. CDR3 length: 14 residues. Germline V gives CDR1 KGHSH, CDR2 LQKENI. With 2 bases removed from V and 0 bases from J, the gap between germline ends came to 5 bases. CDR3 DNA sequence: TGTGCCAGCTCACCAAAGTATAGCAATCAGCCCCAGCATTTT. This encodes CASSPKYSNQPQHF.

The chain has TRBV28 and TRBJ2-1, with 15 bases matching TRBD2. This CDR3 comprises 15 residues. Trimming cost V 7 bases and J 6 bases; bases outside gene matches: 4. Germline V gene data show CDR1 as MDHEN and CDR2 as SYDVKM. CDR3 sequence reads: CASTGLAGGINEQFF. The DNA of the CDR3 is TGTGCCAGCACCGGACTAGCGGGAGGGATCAATGAGCAGTTCTTC.

This chain joins TRBV19 and TRBJ1-1; D is uncertain. The ends were cut back, 6 bases at V and 6 bases at J, with 20 bases in the middle. CDR1 and CDR2 from the germline V gene are LNHDA and SQIVND (reference sequence). The CDR3 contains 15 residues. CDR3 sequence reads: CASRRKDSTAAEAFF. The DNA for the CDR3 is TGTGCCAGTAGGAGAAAGGACTCCACGGCCGCTGAAGCTTTCTTT.

The chain combines TRBV7-2 with TRBJ1-1; tentative D call: TRBD1 (6 bases). Germline V gives CDR1 SGHTA, CDR2 FQGNSA. V was clipped by 8 bases and J by 2 bases, with 12 bases between them. This CDR3 has 13 residues. CDR3 amino acids: CASGGQINTEAFF. CDR3 DNA sequence: TGTGCCAGCGGAGGACAGATAAACACTGAAGCTTTCTTT.

The chain has TRBV11-2 and TRBJ2-5, with unresolved D. This CDR3 is 16 amino acids long. CDR1 is SGHAT, CDR2 FQNNGV, per germline. Trimming left V 0 bases short and J 2 bases short, with 13 bases between. DNA for the CDR3: TGTGCCAGCAGCTTAGAGCCCGGGTATTCACAAGAGACCCAGTACTTC. Protein product: CASSLEPGYSQETQYF.

The V and J genes are TRBV28 and TRBJ1-2, with D perhaps TRBD1 (6 bases). The CDR3 covers 17 residues. V lost 6 bases and J 4 bases, leaving 24 bases between the germline ends. Germline CDR1 reads MDHEN; CDR2 reads SYDVKM. The CDR3, as DNA: TGTGCCAGCAGCTTACTCGTAACAGGGTTTTCGATCTATGGCTACACCTTC. Translation: CASSLLVTGFSIYGYTF.

About this clone: At one boundary the junction diverges from the germline segment, which might be a read error. The genes are TRBV7-3 and TRBJ2-3; TRBD1 might be the D (5 bases). The CDR3 runs 16 residues. Per the germline V gene, CDR1 is SGHTA and CDR2 is FQGTGA. Here the CDR3 reads CANSLNSPGYTDTQYF. The CDR3 region has the DNA TGTGCCAACAGCTTAAATTCCCCAGGGTATACAGATACGCAGTATTTT.

V gene TRBV6-5 combines with J gene TRBJ2-6; no definite D call. The germline V gene has CDR1 MNHEY and CDR2 SVGAGI. The V end lost 4 bases, the J end lost 0 bases, and 10 bases lay between the germline ends. This CDR3 has 16 amino acids. CDR3 in DNA: TGTGCCAGCAGTTCGGGCAGGACCTCTGGGGCCAACGTCCTGACTTTC. Protein sequence: CASSSGRTSGANVLTF.

With regard to this clone: This sample also contains other DNA sequences that code for the same CDR3. V gene TRBV7-9 combines with J gene TRBJ2-1; tentatively, D is TRBD1 (6 bases). V dropped 5 bases and J dropped 7 bases, with 15 bases sitting between them. CDR3 length: 14 residues. The germline V gene encodes CDR1 SEHNR and CDR2 FQNEAQ (reference sequence). The CDR3 region has the DNA TGTGCCAGCAGCCTCGGGACATCATCGAATGAGCAGTTCTTC. It translates to CASSLGTSSNEQFF.

This clone was counted a few times. This rearrangement joins TRBV2 to TRBJ2-7; TRBD2 agrees at 7 bases. Germline trimming cut 2 bases from V and 2 bases from J; bases unmatched to any gene: 6. From germline, CDR1 is SNHLY and CDR2 FYNNEI. The CDR3 covers 15 residues. The CDR3 sequence is CASSERTGRTYEQYF. The CDR3, as DNA: TGTGCCAGCAGTGAACGTACCGGGAGGACCTACGAGCAGTACTTC.

The chain combines TRBV18 with TRBJ2-1, with 13 bases that match TRBD2. Germline CDR1 and CDR2: KGHSH and LQKENI. V was clipped by 4 bases and J by 5 bases; unmatched bases: 2. The CDR3 is 15 residues long. CDR3 region: CASSLGLAGDNEQFF. The CDR3 bases are TGTGCCAGCTCACTCGGACTAGCGGGGGACAATGAGCAGTTCTTC.

This chain joins TRBV6-5 and TRBJ2-3; perhaps TRBD1 as D (6 bases). V was clipped by 8 bases and J by 2 bases, with 14 bases between them. CDR3 length: 14 residues. The germline V gene has CDR1 MNHEY and CDR2 SVGAGI. The CDR3: CASCTGQNTDTQYF. CDR3 DNA: TGTGCCAGCTGCACAGGGCAAAACACAGATACGCAGTATTTT.